This T cell receptor (beta chain) originates from a study of shared clonotypes between healthy human individuals. The study's findings and limits: How much donors shared clonotypes was expected to be affected by sequencing depth.

Some clones are missing from TCRdb's copy, which holds only in-frame ones; the method was immunoSEQ multiplex PCR. Of approximately 640,000 clones listed, roughly 88% were seen once; the top ten hold 30% to 40%. Notes on this clone: No antigen is known for it.

Germline V CDR1 and CDR2: LGHNT, FRNRAP. The CDR3 totals 12 residues. V lost 6 bases to trimming and J lost 1 base, with 6 bases between them. The TCR comes from a man between 18 and 35 years old in good health. Some clones in this sample may be carry-over from other donors' samples. Sample: memory CD8+ T cells from PBMCs. Subset reported: CD45RO+ cells pooled with CCR7-negative TemRA cells. This rearrangement joins TRBV12-5 to TRBJ1-1, with no clear D. CDR3 protein: CASGRENTEAFF. The DNA of the CDR3 is TGTGCTAGTGGCAGAGAGAACACTGAAGCTTTCTTT.